One sample yielded the 6 T cell receptor beta chains listed below, sequenced in a study of blood T cell repertoires in COVID-19. Clones were sequenced by immunoSEQ multiplex PCR, and TCRdb holds only the in-frame ones, with some missing. The profile covers 300,000 to 400,000 clones, with 87% appearing a single time and around 6% taken by the ten largest. Sequencing used peripheral blood. The receptors come from a woman aged 50 to 65 with COVID-19, enrolled during active disease.

This clone showed up just a few times. J is TRBJ2-3 and V is TRBV5-1, with 9 positions matching TRBD2. This CDR3 has 14 amino acids. Germline V gene data show CDR1 as SGHRS and CDR2 as YFSETQ. V shed 3 bases and J 3 bases; nucleotides not matched to a gene: 2. The CDR3 is CASSYSGRTDTQYF. CDR3 bases: TGCGCCAGCAGCTATAGCGGGAGAACAGATACGCAGTATTTT.

V is TRBV7-8 and J is TRBJ2-1; 7 positions match TRBD2. CDR1 and CDR2 from the germline V gene are SGHVS and FQNEAQ. The junction had 14 bases not matched to a gene; V was cut back by 5 bases and J by 7 bases. The CDR3 runs to 16 residues. The CDR3 region has the DNA TGTGCCAGCAGCCCACGTGCGGGGGAGGCCCAAAATGAGCAGTTCTTC. Its translation: CASSPRAGEAQNEQFF.

The chain uses TRBV12-5 and TRBJ2-1, with 9 bases matching TRBD2. With V trimmed by 2 bases and J by 7 bases, 3 bases remained unmatched. This CDR3 comprises 14 residues. Germline V lookup: CDR1 LGHNT, CDR2 FRNRAP. CDR3 in amino acids: CASGLRLAGNEQFF. The CDR3 DNA follows: TGTGCTAGTGGTTTGCGGCTAGCGGGGAATGAGCAGTTCTTC.

V usage is TRBV6-2 or TRBV6-3 and J usage is TRBJ1-5, with a weak D call TRBD1 (5 bases). V was cut by 0 bases and J by 0 bases, with 6 bases left in between. Germline V gene lookup returns CDR1 MNHEY and CDR2 SVGEGT. There are 15 residues in the CDR3. The CDR3 DNA reads as TGTGCCAGCAGTTACTCGACAGATAGCAATCAGCCCCAGCATTTT. This translates into CASSYSTDSNQPQHF.

This clone was counted once. The chain employs TRBV9 and TRBJ2-3; 9 bases match TRBD2. Germline CDR1 reads SGDLS; CDR2 reads YYNGEE. V lost 2 bases and J lost 7; bases outside the gene matches: 11. The CDR3 extends over 16 amino acids. The CDR3 protein is CASSVGNSGSINTQYF. Here the CDR3 DNA reads TGTGCCAGCAGCGTTGGAAATAGCGGGAGTATTAATACGCAGTATTTT.

This chain's CDR3 is CAWKGFGSHYGYTF. As DNA, the CDR3 is TGTGCCTGGAAGGGGTTCGGGAGCCACTATGGCTACACCTTC. V usage is TRBV30 and J usage is TRBJ1-2, with D perhaps matching TRBD1 (5 bases). Germline V gene lookup returns CDR1 GTSNPN and CDR2 SVGIG (reference sequence). This CDR3 is 14 amino acids long. The V gene lost 4 bases and the J gene lost 3 bases, with 15 bases spanning the gap.